These 30 T cell receptor beta chains were sequenced from one sample in a study of beta chain features in type 1 diabetes (dated by TCRdb to the late 2010s). Findings and caveats that apply to the study as a whole: A moderate but significant shortening of TCRB CDR3 length was observed in type 1 diabetes patients in all four CD4+ subsets.

Library preparation employed the immunoSEQ multiplex PCR assay. All of the isolated RNA was reverse transcribed with the High Capacity cDNA Reverse Transcription Kit, so expressed TCRB transcripts were sequenced. In its TCRdb copy, this immuneACCESS table keeps in-frame sequences only and misses some clones. Where compared with another copy, unresolved V genes explain less than half of these, and the others have no known cause. Counted in this sample were more than 250,000 clones; approximately 25% of them appeared once. The top ten clones comprise more than 0.009% of the sample. No cognate antigen is known for these TCRs. Sequenced input: naive CD4+ T cells from blood. In the paper's terms, the cell subset or site label means: true naive CD4+ T cells. The receptors derive from a woman aged 30 to 39 with type 1 diabetes.

The chain employs TRBV19 and TRBJ2-3, with D perhaps TRBD2 (5 bases). The CDR3 is 14 amino acids. Germline CDR1 LNHDA, CDR2 SQIVND (reference sequence). Deletions cut 1 base from V and 4 bases from J, with 9 bases between. Written as DNA, the CDR3 is TGTGCCAGTAGTATAGCTGGACTTTCAGATACGCAGTATTTT. It translates to CASSIAGLSDTQYF.

This sequence joins TRBV7-3 and TRBJ2-1; 10 positions agree with TRBD1. Trimming took 6 bases from V and 5 from J; bases not matched to a gene: 7. Germline V gene data show CDR1 as SGHTA and CDR2 as FQGTGA. The CDR3 is 15 residues long. The CDR3 coding sequence is TGTGCCAGCAGACAGCCGGGACAGGGGAACAATGAGCAGTTCTTC. This gives the protein CASRQPGQGNNEQFF.

The chain has TRBV4-1 and TRBJ1-5, with 10 bases identical to TRBD1. The germline CDR1 and CDR2 sequences are MGHRA and YSYEKL. With 0 bases clipped from V and 3 bases from J, the junction kept 2 bases outside the gene matches. The CDR3 totals 16 residues. The CDR3 protein is CASSQEGQGYNQPQHF. The CDR3 DNA is TGCGCCAGCAGCCAAGAGGGACAGGGGTACAATCAGCCCCAGCATTTT.

The chain combines TRBV27 with TRBJ2-7, with 11 bases matching TRBD1. V lost 7 bases and J lost 3; bases outside the gene matches: 2. The CDR3 has 13 residues. Germline-derived CDR1 and CDR2 are MNHEY and SMNVEV (reference sequence). DNA of the CDR3: TGTGCCAGCACCGGGACAGGGGGCTACGAGCAGTACTTC. Protein: CASTGTGGYEQYF.

This clone was observed a few times. The genes are TRBV15 and TRBJ2-1, with D maybe TRBD2 (6 bases). This CDR3 has 17 amino acids. V was pared by 0 bases and J by 7 bases, with 19 bases between. Germline-derived CDR1 and CDR2 are LNHNV and YYDKDF (reference sequence). The DNA for the CDR3 is TGTGCCACCAGCAGAGATTGGGGGACTCACCTAGGAAATGAGCAGTTCTTC. It codes for CATSRDWGTHLGNEQFF.

This chain links TRBV27 with TRBJ2-4, with TRBD2 as a possible D gene (6 bases). Germline CDR1 is MNHEY and CDR2 is SMNVEV (reference sequence). CDR3 length: 15 residues. Trimming cost V 6 bases and J 9 bases, with 21 bases left between them. CDR3 region: CASRPGVRRFSIQYF. CDR3 DNA sequence: TGTGCCAGCAGACCGGGGGTCCGGAGGTTTAGCATTCAGTACTTC.

This clone showed up just a few times. This chain uses TRBV11-2 with TRBJ2-7, with 8 positions matching TRBD2. V lost 3 bases, J lost 4 bases, and 5 bases stayed unmatched. Germline V CDR1 and CDR2: SGHAT, FQNNGV. CDR3 length: 14 residues. In DNA, the CDR3 is TGTGCCAGCAGCTTGGGTAGCGGGGAATACGAGCAGTACTTC. Protein sequence: CASSLGSGEYEQYF.

This clone has only a few counts. This chain links TRBV9 with TRBJ2-7, with 7 bases lining up with TRBD2. Per germline, CDR1 SGDLS and CDR2 YYNGEE. The CDR3 contains 15 residues. V lost 4 bases to trimming and J lost 2 bases; unmatched junction nucleotides: 9. CDR3 in DNA: TGTGCCAGCAGCTTCGGGGGGACGGACGCCTACGAGCAGTACTTC. Translation gives CASSFGGTDAYEQYF.

This CDR3 reads CASSEITGVSEDTQYF. For the CDR3, the DNA is TGTGCCAGCAGTGAAATTACGGGGGTCAGTGAGGATACGCAGTATTTT. This chain joins TRBV2 and TRBJ2-3; possible D gene TRBD2, 6 bases. Germline V gene sequence: CDR1 SNHLY, CDR2 FYNNEI. The CDR3 consists of 16 residues. V shed 2 bases and J shed 6 bases, with 18 bases lying between them.

This clone came up a few times. The V call is TRBV9, the J call TRBJ1-2; D is uncertain. V shed 0 bases and J shed 3 bases, with 9 bases lying between them. CDR1 is SGDLS, CDR2 YYNGEE, per germline. The length of the CDR3 is 14 residues. CDR3 in DNA: TGTGCCAGCAGCGTAGGGACTGGGCACTATGGCTACACCTTC. Its translation is CASSVGTGHYGYTF.

Turning to this clone: This same CDR3 is encoded by further DNA sequences in the sample. V and J are TRBV30 and TRBJ1-5; a weak D match, TRBD1 (5 bases). From germline, CDR1 is GTSNPN and CDR2 SVGIG (reference sequence). The CDR3 is made up of 13 amino acids. With 0 bases removed from V and 4 bases from J, the gap between germline ends came to 7 bases. The CDR3 DNA follows: TGTGCCTGGAGTGTACGGGGGAATCAGCCCCAGCATTTT. As protein: CAWSVRGNQPQHF.

This clone turned up a few times. This sequence joins TRBV5-1 and TRBJ1-1; TRBD1 is a possible D gene (5 bases). The CDR3 is made up of 13 amino acids. The germline CDR1 and CDR2 sequences are SGHRS and YFSETQ. V lost 4 bases and J lost 1, with 8 bases in between. CDR3 amino acids: CASSQDTNTEAFF. CDR3 nucleotide sequence: TGCGCCAGCAGCCAGGACACGAACACTGAAGCTTTCTTT. The entire variable domain, with the rest obtained from reference TRBV5-1 and TRBJ1-1, is as follows: KAGVTQTPRYLIKTRGQQVTLSCSPISGHRSVSWYQQTPGQGLQFLFEYFSETQRNKGNFPGRFSGRQFSNSRSEMNVSTLELGDSALYLCASSQDTNTEAFFGQGTRLTVV.

This clone appeared a few times. CDR3 residues: CASSFTGIQETQYF. The DNA for the CDR3 is TGTGCCAGCAGCTTTACAGGAATACAAGAGACCCAGTACTTC. V and J are TRBV11-2 and TRBJ2-5; maybe TRBD1 (5 bases). CDR1 SGHAT and CDR2 FQNNGV come from the germline V gene. V shed 3 bases and J shed 2 bases, with 10 bases lying between them. The CDR3 is made up of 14 amino acids.

The rearrangement joins TRBV19 to TRBJ2-3, with 10 nucleotides matching TRBD1. This CDR3 has 18 amino acids. CDR1 LNHDA and CDR2 SQIVND come from the germline V gene (reference sequence). V was pared by 1 base and J by 4 bases, with 11 bases of the junction left unmatched. CDR3 sequence (DNA): TGTGCCAGTAGTATAGTCCCCCGGACAGGGGGTCGCGCAGATACGCAGTATTTT. Protein sequence: CASSIVPRTGGRADTQYF.

The chain recombines TRBV7-8 with TRBJ2-7; 10 positions match TRBD2. Losses at the gene ends were 5 bases for V and 6 bases for J; bases not matched to a gene: 4. Germline assignment: CDR1 SGHVS and CDR2 FQNEAQ. The length of the CDR3 is 13 residues. CDR3 sequence (DNA): TGTGCCAGCAGCCGACGGACTAGCGGCGAGCAGTACTTC. This codes for CASSRRTSGEQYF. Looking up the rest from reference TRBV7-8 and TRBJ2-7 gives the full variable domain: GAGVSQSPRYKVAKRGQDVALRCDPISGHVSLFWYQQALGQGPEFLTYFQNEAQLDKSGLPSDRFFAERPEGSVSTLKIQRTQQEDSAVYLCASSRRTSGEQYFGPGTRLTVT.

This clone turned up a few times. The chain uses TRBV30 and TRBJ2-1, with TRBD1 identical over 7 bases. CDR1 and CDR2 from the germline V gene are GTSNPN and SVGIG (reference sequence). This CDR3 has 13 residues. With 5 bases clipped from V and 5 bases from J, the junction kept 6 bases outside the gene matches. The CDR3 region has the DNA TGTGCCTGGGGGGGACAGTCCCACAATGAGCAGTTCTTC. It codes for CAWGGQSHNEQFF.

The rearrangement links TRBV18 to TRBJ2-7, with 12 bases fitting TRBD2. This CDR3 has 15 residues. The V gene's germline CDR1 is KGHSH and CDR2 LQKENI. J lost 3 bases, V lost 6 bases, and 6 bases had no gene match. CDR3 in amino acids: CASSQLAGGYYEQYF. The CDR3 region has the DNA TGTGCCAGCTCCCAACTAGCGGGAGGCTACTACGAGCAGTACTTC.

This clone was counted only a few times. This chain uses TRBV30 with TRBJ1-2; maybe TRBD1 (6 bases). The CDR3 extends over 12 amino acids. The germline V and J ends were trimmed by 2 bases and 8 bases, with 12 bases remaining between them. CDR1 GTSNPN and CDR2 SVGIG come from the germline V gene (reference sequence). The CDR3 reads CAWSSGVHGYTF. CDR3 DNA sequence: TGTGCCTGGAGTTCAGGGGTGCACGGCTACACCTTC.

The V gene is TRBV6-5, the J gene TRBJ2-3, with D tentatively TRBD1 (6 bases). V dropped 0 bases and J dropped 0 bases, with 10 bases sitting between them. Per germline, CDR1 MNHEY and CDR2 SVGAGI. The CDR3 has 16 amino acids. DNA for the CDR3: TGTGCCAGCAGTTACTCGGGGGCCCAGAGCACAGATACGCAGTATTTT. Its translation is CASSYSGAQSTDTQYF.

This chain uses TRBV18 with TRBJ1-2; no firm D call. Germline V gives CDR1 KGHSH, CDR2 LQKENI. CDR3 size: 14 residues. The V end was cut by 2 bases, the J end by 2 bases, with 9 bases between. The CDR3 nucleotides are TGTGCCAGCTCACCAGAGGAGGAGAACTATGGCTACACCTTC. Translating it yields CASSPEEENYGYTF.

The genes are TRBV27 and TRBJ1-4, with 10 nucleotides matching TRBD1. The trim removed 4 bases at V and 7 bases at J, leaving 3 bases unmatched. The CDR3 has 14 residues. Germline CDR1 and CDR2: MNHEY and SMNVEV (reference sequence). DNA for the CDR3: TGTGCCAGCAGTTCCCGGGACAGGGGTGAAAAACTGTTTTTT. This codes for CASSSRDRGEKLFF.

This clone occurred a few times. The chain has TRBV5-4 and TRBJ2-7; a weak D match, TRBD1 (6 bases). Trimming removed 0 bases at V and 2 bases at J, with 9 bases between. The germline gives CDR1 SGHNT, CDR2 YYREEE (reference sequence). The CDR3 consists of 14 residues. The CDR3 coding sequence is TGTGCCAGCAGCTTGGCTGGACAGACCTACGAGCAGTACTTC. Residues: CASSLAGQTYEQYF.

The J gene is TRBJ1-2, the V gene TRBV9; TRBD1 is a possible D gene (6 bases). Germline V CDR1 and CDR2: SGDLS, YYNGEE. CDR3 length: 12 amino acids. Deletions cut 3 bases from V and 8 bases from J, with 11 bases between. CDR3 coding DNA: TGTGCCAGCAGCGCACAGGGAGAGGGCTACACCTTC. Its translation: CASSAQGEGYTF. Complete variable domain (other parts from reference TRBV9 and TRBJ1-2): DSGVTQTPKHLITATGQRVTLRCSPRSGDLSVYWYQQSLDQGLQFLIQYYNGEERAKGNILERFSAQQFPDLHSELNLSSLELGDSALYFCASSAQGEGYTFGSGTRLTVV.

This clone has a handful of counts. Mismatch with germline at one junction end may stem from a read error. This chain uses TRBV18 with TRBJ1-1, with 7 bases fitting TRBD1. From germline, CDR1 is KGHSH and CDR2 LQKENI. The CDR3 covers 14 residues. The CDR3 spells CASSPQGMNTEAFF. The CDR3 DNA is TGTGCCAGCTCCCCACAGGGGATGAACACTGAAGCTTTCTTT.

This clone has a handful of counts. The V and J genes are TRBV4-2 and TRBJ2-7, with TRBD2 identical over 8 bases. The length of the CDR3 is 16 residues. Germline CDR1 LGHNA, CDR2 YNFKEQ. The trim removed 1 base at V and 3 bases at J, leaving 8 bases unmatched. CDR3 sequence: CASSQVSGAYLYEQYF. DNA of the CDR3: TGTGCCAGCAGCCAAGTTAGCGGGGCATACCTCTACGAGCAGTACTTC.

CDR3 residues: CASSPRLGSSYNEQFF. CDR3 bases: TGTGCCAGCAGCCCCCGTCTTGGGAGCTCCTACAATGAGCAGTTCTTC. The chain carries TRBV9 and TRBJ2-1, with D tentatively TRBD2 (5 bases). The CDR3 is 16 residues long. Germline-derived CDR1 and CDR2 are SGDLS and YYNGEE. Trimming shortened V by 4 bases and J by 0 bases, and 14 bases separated the two germline ends.

This clone was detected only a few times. The CDR3 reads CASSPLAGDFQPQHF. CDR3 nucleotides: TGCGCCAGCAGCCCCCTAGCCGGAGATTTTCAGCCCCAGCATTTT. This rearrangement joins TRBV4-1 to TRBJ1-5; D is unresolved. From germline, CDR1 is MGHRA and CDR2 YSYEKL. V was trimmed by 4 bases and J by 6 bases, leaving 16 bases between them. The CDR3 consists of 15 residues.

The rearrangement uses TRBV29-1 and TRBJ2-1; 7 nucleotides agree with TRBD1. The CDR3 is 15 amino acids. Trimming took 6 bases from V and 2 from J; bases not matched to a gene: 10. Germline V CDR1 and CDR2: SQVTM, ANQGSEA. In nucleotides, the CDR3 is TGCAGCGTGCACCCATACAGGGGCACCTACAATGAGCAGTTCTTC. Its protein is CSVHPYRGTYNEQFF.

As DNA, the CDR3 is TGTGCCAGCAGCTTAATCCCTGGAGGGGACTACGAGCAGTACTTC. Translated, it gives CASSLIPGGDYEQYF. The V and J genes are TRBV7-3 and TRBJ2-7; D perhaps matches TRBD2 (6 bases). Germline values: CDR1 SGHTA, CDR2 FQGTGA. This CDR3 is 15 amino acids long. Trimming took off 1 base at V and 3 bases at J, with 13 bases between the two ends.

This chain joins TRBV9 and TRBJ2-7, with 8 bases matching TRBD2. CDR3 length equals 15 residues. Germline-derived CDR1 and CDR2 are SGDLS and YYNGEE. Trimming took 0 bases from V and 3 from J; bases not matched to a gene: 5. In DNA form, the CDR3 reads TGTGCCAGCAGCGTAGCGACTAGCGCGATCTACGAGCAGTACTTC. Translating gives CASSVATSAIYEQYF.